The 10 T cell receptor beta chains listed next were all sequenced from one sample in a study of CD4 and CD8 cells across lung adenocarcinoma regions. One entry per CDR3 protein results from TCRdb running MiXCR on the PCR reads. The sample includes 3,000 to 4,000 distinct CDR3 sequences, around two thirds of them seen just once. The sample taken for sequencing was CD4+ T cells from the margin of a lung tumor. These receptor sequences come from a male donor with lung adenocarcinoma. The CD4 and CD8 labels of this study may be unreliable.

This clonotype turned up a few times. V and J are TRBV6-1 and TRBJ2-5; D may be TRBD1 or TRBD2 (5 bases each). The DNA end is more similar to TRBJ2-7, so the J call may be wrong. CDR1 MNHNS and CDR2 SASEGT come from the germline V gene. The CDR3 consists of 15 residues. In DNA, the CDR3 is TGTGCCAGCAGTGAGGCTGGGACCGCATCCTACGAGCAGTACTTC. Translating it yields CASSEAGTASYEQYF.

J is TRBJ2-5 and V is TRBV6-1, with 10 bases matching TRBD2. The CDR3 covers 15 residues. J lost 2 bases, V lost 2 bases, and 2 bases had no gene match. CDR1 and CDR2 (germline): MNHNS, SASEGT. The CDR3 DNA reads TGTGCCAGCAGTGAACTAGCGGGAGAGCAAGAGACCCAGTACTTC. Protein sequence: CASSELAGEQETQYF.

The J gene is TRBJ2-1, the V gene TRBV6-1; a weak D match, TRBD2 (5 bases). The CDR3 runs to 15 residues. With 7 bases removed from V and 2 bases from J, the gap between germline ends came to 15 bases. Germline CDR1 is MNHNS and CDR2 is SASEGT. The CDR3 nucleotides read TGTGCCAGCACCCCTGAGACGGGAACCTACAATGAGCAGTTCTTC. This sequence encodes CASTPETGTYNEQFF.

The chain joins TRBV12-3 or TRBV12-4 to TRBJ2-1; TRBD2 matches 11 bases. The DNA end is more similar to TRBJ2-7, so the J call may be wrong. This CDR3 has 17 residues. The CDR3 nucleotides read TGTGCCAGCAGTTTCGGGCTAGCGGGGGGAAGCACCTACGAGCAGTACTTC. Translating it yields CASSFGLAGGSTYEQYF.

The chain carries TRBV6-5 and TRBJ2-1; D perhaps matches TRBD2 (6 bases). Gene TRBJ2-7 matches the end of the DNA better, so the J call may be wrong. This CDR3 comprises 15 residues. From germline, CDR1 is MNHEY and CDR2 SVGAGI. The CDR3 spells CASSYDGTHPYEQYF. For the CDR3, the DNA is TGTGCCAGCAGTTACGACGGGACTCATCCCTACGAGCAGTACTTC.

V is TRBV6-5 and J is TRBJ2-1; 10 bases align to TRBD1. Germline loops: CDR1 MNHEY, CDR2 SVGAGI. The CDR3 covers 16 residues. After removal of 2 bases from V and 7 bases from J, the junction contained 8 bases not matched to a gene. In DNA, the CDR3 is TGTGCCAGCAGTTACGGCCTGACAGGGGGCGGGAATGAGCAGTTCTTC. Translating it yields CASSYGLTGGGNEQFF.

The chain couples TRBV7-2 to TRBJ2-1, with 7 bases matching TRBD2. In germline, CDR1 is SGHTA, CDR2 FQGNSA. The J segment lost 2 bases and the V segment lost 4 bases, leaving 5 bases of the junction unmatched. CDR3 length: 15 residues. The CDR3, as DNA: TGTGCCAGCAGCTATACCGGGACTACCTACAATGAGCAGTTCTTC. Protein: CASSYTGTTYNEQFF.

The chain combines TRBV12-3 or TRBV12-4 with TRBJ2-2; D is uncertain. V dropped 5 bases and J dropped 6 bases, with 13 bases sitting between them. The CDR3 covers 14 residues. CDR3 sequence (DNA): TGTGCCAGCAGTCCCAGTGAATTAGCCGGGGAGCTGTTTTTT. Translation: CASSPSELAGELFF.

The rearrangement links TRBV27 to TRBJ1-2, with D tentatively TRBD1 (6 bases). The CDR3 runs to 14 residues. Germline-derived CDR1 and CDR2 are MNHEY and SMNVEV (reference sequence). V lost 6 bases and J 4 bases, leaving 15 bases between the germline ends. The CDR3 DNA is TGTGCCAGCAGGGGGGGGCGACAGACCTATGGCTACACCTTC. This sequence encodes CASRGGRQTYGYTF.

This clonotype has just one count. The CDR3 protein is CASSYTTGEDSPLHF. As DNA, the CDR3 is TGTGCCAGCAGTTACACGACAGGGGAAGATTCACCCCTCCACTTT. The V and J genes are TRBV6-5 and TRBJ1-6; 8 bases line up with TRBD1. The germline V gene has CDR1 MNHEY and CDR2 SVGAGI. V gave up 2 bases and J gave up 8 bases; unmatched junction bases: 5. The CDR3 loop spans 15 amino acids.